This T cell receptor (beta chain) was identified during a study of T cell responses to AZD1222 COVID-19 vaccine. Study-level points and caveats: Dominant at 160-218 and 743-854, vaccine-associated CD4 TCRs also spanned spike.

The method was immunoSEQ multiplex PCR; TCRdb's version includes in-frame clones alone and lacks a portion of them. Here the sample spans roughly 200,000 clones, 70% to 90% being singletons. V was trimmed by 7 bases and J by 4 bases, leaving 13 bases between them. In germline, CDR1 is SNHLY, CDR2 FYNNEI. This CDR3 has 13 amino acids. This clone was seen a handful of times. The antigen remains undetermined. The chain has TRBV2 and TRBJ1-1; the D gene is possibly TRBD1 (6 bases). The starting material was peripheral blood, obtained on day 0 of AZD1222 vaccination. The TCR sequence derives from an adult in good health. CDR3 sequence (DNA): TGTGCCAGCATGGTCAGGGGAGGCACTGAAGCTTTCTTT. Its translation is CASMVRGGTEAFF.